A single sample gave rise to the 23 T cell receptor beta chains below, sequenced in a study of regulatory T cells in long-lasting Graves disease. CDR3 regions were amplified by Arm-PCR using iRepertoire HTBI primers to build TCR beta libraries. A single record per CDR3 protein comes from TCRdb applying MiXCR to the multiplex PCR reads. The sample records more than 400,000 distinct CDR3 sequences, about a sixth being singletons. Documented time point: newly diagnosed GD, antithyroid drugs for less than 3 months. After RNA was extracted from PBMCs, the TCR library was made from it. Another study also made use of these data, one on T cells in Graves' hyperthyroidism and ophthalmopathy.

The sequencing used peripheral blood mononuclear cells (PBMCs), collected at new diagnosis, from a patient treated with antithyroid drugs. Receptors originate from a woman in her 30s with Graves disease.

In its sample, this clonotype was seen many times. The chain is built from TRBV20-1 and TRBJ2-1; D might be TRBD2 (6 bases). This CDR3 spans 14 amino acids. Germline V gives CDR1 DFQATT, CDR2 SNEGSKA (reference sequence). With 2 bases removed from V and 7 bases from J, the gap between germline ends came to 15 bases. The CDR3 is CSARTSPSLNEQFF. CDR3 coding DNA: TGCAGTGCTAGAACTAGCCCCAGCCTTAATGAGCAGTTCTTC.

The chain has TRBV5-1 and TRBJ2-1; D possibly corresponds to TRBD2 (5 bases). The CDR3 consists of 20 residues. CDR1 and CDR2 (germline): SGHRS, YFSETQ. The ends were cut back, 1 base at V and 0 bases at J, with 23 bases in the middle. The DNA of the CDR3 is TGCGCCAGCAGCTTGAGGCTTGGACTGGCCTCCCGAAGCTCCTACAATGAGCAGTTCTTC. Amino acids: CASSLRLGLASRSSYNEQFF.

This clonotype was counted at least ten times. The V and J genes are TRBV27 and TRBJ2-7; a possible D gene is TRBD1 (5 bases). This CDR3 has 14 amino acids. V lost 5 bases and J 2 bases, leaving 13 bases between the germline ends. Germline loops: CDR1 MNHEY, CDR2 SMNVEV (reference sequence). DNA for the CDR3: TGTGCCAGCAGTCCAGGGATTGGGGCCTACGAGCAGTACTTC. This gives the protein CASSPGIGAYEQYF.

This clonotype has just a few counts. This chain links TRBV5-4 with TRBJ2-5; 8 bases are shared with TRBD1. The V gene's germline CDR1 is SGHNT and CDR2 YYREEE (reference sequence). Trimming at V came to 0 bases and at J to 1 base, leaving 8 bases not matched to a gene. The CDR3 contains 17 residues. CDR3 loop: CASSLGPTGAAQETQYF. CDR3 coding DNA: TGTGCCAGCAGCTTGGGACCGACAGGGGCCGCCCAAGAGACCCAGTACTTC.

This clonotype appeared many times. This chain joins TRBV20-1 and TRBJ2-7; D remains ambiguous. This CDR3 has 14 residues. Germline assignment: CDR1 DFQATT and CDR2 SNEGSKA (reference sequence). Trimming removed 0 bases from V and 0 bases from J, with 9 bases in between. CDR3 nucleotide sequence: TGCAGTGCTAGAGATCGTACCAGCTCCTACGAGCAGTACTTC. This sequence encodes CSARDRTSSYEQYF.

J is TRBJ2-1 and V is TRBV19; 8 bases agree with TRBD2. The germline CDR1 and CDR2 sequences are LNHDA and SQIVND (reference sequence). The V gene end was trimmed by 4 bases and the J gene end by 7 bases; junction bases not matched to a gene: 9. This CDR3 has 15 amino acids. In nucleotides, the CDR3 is TGTGCCAGTAGTACCTTAGCGGGATTCGGGAATGAGCAGTTCTTC. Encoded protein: CASSTLAGFGNEQFF.

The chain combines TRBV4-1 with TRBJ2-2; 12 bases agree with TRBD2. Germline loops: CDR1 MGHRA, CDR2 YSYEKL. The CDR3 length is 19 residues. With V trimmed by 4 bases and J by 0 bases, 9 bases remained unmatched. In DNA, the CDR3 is TGCGCCAGCAGCCCGGGACTAGCGGGTTTGTCGGCGAACACCGGGGAGCTGTTTTTT. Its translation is CASSPGLAGLSANTGELFF.

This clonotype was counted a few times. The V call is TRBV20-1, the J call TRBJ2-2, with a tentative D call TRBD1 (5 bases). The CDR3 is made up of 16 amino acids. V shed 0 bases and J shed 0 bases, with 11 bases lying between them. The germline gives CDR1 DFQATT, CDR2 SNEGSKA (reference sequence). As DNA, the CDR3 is TGCAGTGCTAGAGATTCTTCAGGGTCGAACACCGGGGAGCTGTTTTTT. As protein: CSARDSSGSNTGELFF.

The DNA for the CDR3 is TGTGCCAGCCGGTCTACCCCGTACGAGCAGTACTTC. It specifies CASRSTPYEQYF. The rearrangement uses TRBV27 and TRBJ2-7; D gene unclear. CDR1 and CDR2 (germline): MNHEY, SMNVEV (reference sequence). Trimming left V 8 bases short and J 4 bases short, with 12 bases between. The CDR3 spans 12 residues.

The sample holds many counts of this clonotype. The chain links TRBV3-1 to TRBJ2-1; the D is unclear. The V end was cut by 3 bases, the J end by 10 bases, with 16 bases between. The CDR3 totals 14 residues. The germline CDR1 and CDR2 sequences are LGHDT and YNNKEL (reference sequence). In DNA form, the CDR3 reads TGTGCCAGCAGCCAGCAGACCCTCTACGGGGAGCAGTTCTTC. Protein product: CASSQQTLYGEQFF.

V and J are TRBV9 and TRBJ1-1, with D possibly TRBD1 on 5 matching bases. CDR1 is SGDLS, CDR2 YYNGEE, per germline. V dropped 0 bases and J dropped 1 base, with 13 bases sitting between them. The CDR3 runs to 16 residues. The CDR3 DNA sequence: TGTGCCAGCAGCGTAGAGCCCCAGGGTTGGAACACTGAAGCTTTCTTT. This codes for CASSVEPQGWNTEAFF. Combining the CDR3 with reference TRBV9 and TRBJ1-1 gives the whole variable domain DSGVTQTPKHLITATGQRVTLRCSPRSGDLSVYWYQQSLDQGLQFLIQYYNGEERAKGNILERFSAQQFPDLHSELNLSSLELGDSALYFCASSVEPQGWNTEAFFGQGTRLTVV.

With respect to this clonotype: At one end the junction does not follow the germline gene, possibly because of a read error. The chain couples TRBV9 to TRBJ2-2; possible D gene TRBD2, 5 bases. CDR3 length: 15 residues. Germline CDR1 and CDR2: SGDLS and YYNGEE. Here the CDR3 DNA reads TGTGCCAGCAGCCCCCCCTGGGGAAACACCGGGGAGCTGTGTTTT. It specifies CASSPPWGNTGELCF. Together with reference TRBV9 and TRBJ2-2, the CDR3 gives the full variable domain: DSGVTQTPKHLITATGQRVTLRCSPRSGDLSVYWYQQSLDQGLQFLIQYYNGEERAKGNILERFSAQQFPDLHSELNLSSLELGDSALYFCASSPPWGNTGELCFGEGSRLTVL.

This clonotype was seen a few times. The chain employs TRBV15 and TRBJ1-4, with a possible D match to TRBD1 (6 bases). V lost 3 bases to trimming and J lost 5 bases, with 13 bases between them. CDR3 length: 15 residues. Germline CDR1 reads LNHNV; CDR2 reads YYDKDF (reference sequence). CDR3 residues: CATSSSQGLNEKLFF. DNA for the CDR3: TGTGCCACCAGCAGCTCTCAGGGGTTGAATGAAAAACTGTTTTTT.

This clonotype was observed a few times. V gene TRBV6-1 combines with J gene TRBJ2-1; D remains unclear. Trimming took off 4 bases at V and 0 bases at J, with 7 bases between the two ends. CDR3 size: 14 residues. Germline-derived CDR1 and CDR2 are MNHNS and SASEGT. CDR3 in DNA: TGTGCCAGCAGTGGGGCCTTCTCCTACAATGAGCAGTTCTTC. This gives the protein CASSGAFSYNEQFF.

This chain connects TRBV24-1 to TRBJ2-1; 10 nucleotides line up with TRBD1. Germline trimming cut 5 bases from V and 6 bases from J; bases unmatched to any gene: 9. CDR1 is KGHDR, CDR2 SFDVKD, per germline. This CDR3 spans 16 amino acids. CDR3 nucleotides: TGTGCCACCAGTGTCGCGACGGGACAGGGGATCAATGAGCAGTTCTTC. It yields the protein CATSVATGQGINEQFF.

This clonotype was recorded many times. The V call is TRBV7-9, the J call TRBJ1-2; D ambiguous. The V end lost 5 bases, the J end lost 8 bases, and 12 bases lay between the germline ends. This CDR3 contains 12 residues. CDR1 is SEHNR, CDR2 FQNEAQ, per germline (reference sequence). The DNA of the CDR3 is TGTGCCAGCAGCCCCCCCCTCGGAGGCTACACCTTC. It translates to CASSPPLGGYTF.

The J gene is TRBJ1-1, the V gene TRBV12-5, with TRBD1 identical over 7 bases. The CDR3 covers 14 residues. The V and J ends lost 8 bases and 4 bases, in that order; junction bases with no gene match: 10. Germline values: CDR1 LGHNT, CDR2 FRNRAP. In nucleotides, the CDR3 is TGTGCTAGTACTCCCGGACAGGCCAGCACTGAAGCTTTCTTT. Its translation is CASTPGQASTEAFF.

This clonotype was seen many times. Here the CDR3 reads CAWSPWDRGAYEQYF. Written as DNA, the CDR3 is TGTGCCTGGAGTCCTTGGGACAGGGGAGCCTACGAGCAGTACTTC. V usage is TRBV30 and J usage is TRBJ2-7, with 10 bases aligning to TRBD1. Germline assignment: CDR1 GTSNPN and CDR2 SVGIG (reference sequence). The V and J ends lost 2 bases and 2 bases, in that order; junction bases with no gene match: 6. The CDR3 covers 15 residues. The whole variable domain, remainder taken from reference TRBV30 and TRBJ2-7, is SQTIHQWPATLVQPVGSPLSLECTVEGTSNPNLYWYRQAAGRGLQLLFYSVGIGQISSEVPQNLSASRPQDRQFILSSKKLLLSDSGFYLCAWSPWDRGAYEQYFGPGTRLTVT.

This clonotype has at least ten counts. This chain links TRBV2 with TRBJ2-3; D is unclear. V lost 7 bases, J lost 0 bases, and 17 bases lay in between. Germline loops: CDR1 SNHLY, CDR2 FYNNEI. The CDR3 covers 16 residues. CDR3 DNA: TGTGCCAGCAATCCTCACGGCCCGTCTAGCACAGATACGCAGTATTTT. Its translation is CASNPHGPSSTDTQYF.

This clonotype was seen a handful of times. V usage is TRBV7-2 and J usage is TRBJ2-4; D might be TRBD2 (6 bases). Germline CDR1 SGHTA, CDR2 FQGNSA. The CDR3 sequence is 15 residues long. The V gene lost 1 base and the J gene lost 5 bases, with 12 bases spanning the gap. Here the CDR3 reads CASSLVGGPENIQYF. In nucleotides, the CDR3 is TGTGCCAGCAGCTTAGTGGGGGGACCTGAAAACATTCAGTACTTC. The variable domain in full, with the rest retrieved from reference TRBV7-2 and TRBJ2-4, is GAGVSQSPSNKVTEKGKDVELRCDPISGHTALYWYRQSLGQGLEFLIYFQGNSAPDKSGLPSDRFSAERTGGSVSTLTIQRTQQEDSAVYLCASSLVGGPENIQYFGAGTRLSVL.

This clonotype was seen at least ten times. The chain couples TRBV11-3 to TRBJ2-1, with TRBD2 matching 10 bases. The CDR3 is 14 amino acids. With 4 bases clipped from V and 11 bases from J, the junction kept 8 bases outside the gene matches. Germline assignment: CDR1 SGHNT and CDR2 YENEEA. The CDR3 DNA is TGTGCCAGCAGCTCGCTATTACTAGCGGGGCAGCAGTTCTTC. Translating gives CASSSLLLAGQQFF.

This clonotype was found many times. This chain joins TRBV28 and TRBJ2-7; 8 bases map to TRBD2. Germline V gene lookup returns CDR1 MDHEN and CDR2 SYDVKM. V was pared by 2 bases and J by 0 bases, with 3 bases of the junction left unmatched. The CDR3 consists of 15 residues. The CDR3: CASSLNLAGSYEQYF. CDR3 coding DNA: TGTGCCAGCAGTTTAAATCTAGCGGGCTCCTACGAGCAGTACTTC.

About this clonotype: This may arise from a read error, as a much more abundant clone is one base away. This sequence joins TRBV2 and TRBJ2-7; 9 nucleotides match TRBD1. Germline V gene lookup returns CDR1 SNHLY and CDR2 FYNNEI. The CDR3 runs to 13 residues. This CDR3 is CPSTGTGIHEQYF. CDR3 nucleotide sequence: TGTCCCAGTACCGGGACAGGGATCCACGAGCAGTACTTC.